The 13 T cell receptor beta chains presented below share a single source sample, sequenced in a study of identical twins. TCRdb reanalysed the 5' RACE reads using MiXCR and keeps one entry per CDR3 protein. The sample lists just under 650,000 distinct CDR3 sequences; just over 7% were seen once. Separately, the same data were catalogued under a study of yellow fever vaccine responses in identical twins.

The sequenced sample consisted of PBMCs. Receptors were obtained from a woman aged 18-29 years in good health.

This clonotype was recorded many times. The chain has TRBV3-1 and TRBJ2-5; 8 bases are shared with TRBD2. V was pared by 3 bases and J by 4 bases, with 16 bases of the junction left unmatched. CDR1 and CDR2 (germline): LGHDT, YNNKEL (reference sequence). The CDR3 contains 18 residues. Here the CDR3 reads CASSHALLLAGGRETQYF. The CDR3 coding sequence is TGTGCCAGCAGCCACGCCCTCCTTCTGGCGGGGGGCAGAGAGACCCAGTACTTC.

A few counts support this clonotype. This CDR3 is CATEAELSYEQYV. The CDR3 DNA is TGTGCCACCGAGGCGGAGCTTTCCTACGAGCAGTACGTC. The chain combines TRBV10-3 with TRBJ2-7; no clear D. Germline V gene lookup returns CDR1 ENHRY and CDR2 SYGVKD. V shed 10 bases and J shed 1 base, with 14 bases lying between them. The CDR3 consists of 13 residues.

The V call is TRBV3-1, the J call TRBJ2-4; 10 bases match TRBD2. The CDR3 covers 13 residues. The V gene's germline CDR1 is LGHDT and CDR2 YNNKEL (reference sequence). Trimming removed 4 bases from V and 7 bases from J; junction bases left unmatched: 1. CDR3 DNA sequence: TGTGCCAGCAGCCCGACTAGCGGGAACATTCAGTACTTC. Its translation is CASSPTSGNIQYF.

This clonotype has just a few counts. The chain employs TRBV12-3 or TRBV12-4 and TRBJ2-4; unclear D gene. This CDR3 spans 16 amino acids. Trimming pared 6 bases from V and 0 bases from J, leaving 15 bases between. DNA of the CDR3: TGTGCCAGCAGCCCAAGGGTCAGTCTAGCCAAAAACATTCAGTACTTC. It translates to CASSPRVSLAKNIQYF.

The CDR3 reads CASSLRHGGNYGYTF. CDR3 in DNA: TGTGCCAGCAGCCTTAGACATGGAGGGAACTATGGCTACACCTTC. The J gene is TRBJ1-2, the V gene TRBV3-1; D is uncertain. V lost 4 bases and J lost 2, with 14 bases in between. Per the germline V gene, CDR1 is LGHDT and CDR2 is YNNKEL (reference sequence). The CDR3 runs to 15 residues.

This clonotype was recorded at least ten times. The chain uses TRBV25-1 and TRBJ2-2; perhaps D is TRBD1 or TRBD2 (5 bases each). Germline V gene lookup returns CDR1 MGHDK and CDR2 SYGVNS. This CDR3 region has 17 residues. Trimming removed 3 bases at V and 11 bases at J, with 25 bases between. DNA of the CDR3: TGTGCCAGCAGTGATACAGGACCGGTTTCGGGGAGCGGAGAGCTGTTTTTT. Residues: CASSDTGPVSGSGELFF.

The V call is TRBV6-5, the J call TRBJ2-4, with 8 bases identical to TRBD2. Germline CDR1 MNHEY, CDR2 SVGAGI. CDR3 size: 16 residues. With 0 bases clipped from V and 10 bases from J, the junction kept 11 bases outside the gene matches. The CDR3 region is CASSYSNLATSDIQYF. CDR3 in DNA: TGTGCCAGCAGTTACTCAAATTTGGCGACTAGCGATATTCAGTACTTC.

The chain couples TRBV4-2 to TRBJ1-1, with unresolved D. This CDR3 contains 14 residues. The V gene's germline CDR1 is LGHNA and CDR2 YNFKEQ. Trimming removed 1 base from V and 4 bases from J, with 10 bases in between. CDR3 DNA: TGTGCCAGCAGCCAAGTAGGTGGTTTCACTGAAGCTTTCTTT. The encoded protein is CASSQVGGFTEAFF.

The gene calls are TRBV29-1 and TRBJ2-7, with 14 positions matching TRBD2. Trimming cost V 1 base and J 2 bases; bases outside gene matches: 4. This CDR3 comprises 16 residues. Germline lookup yields CDR1 SQVTM and CDR2 ANQGSEA. CDR3 amino acids: CSVEGGTSGRPYEQYF. In DNA, the CDR3 is TGCAGCGTTGAAGGGGGGACTAGCGGGAGACCCTACGAGCAGTACTTC.

The V call is TRBV15, the J call TRBJ1-4; D may be TRBD1 (5 bases). The ends were cut back, 7 bases at V and 7 bases at J, with 19 bases in the middle. Germline CDR1 LNHNV, CDR2 YYDKDF (reference sequence). The CDR3 has 15 amino acids. The CDR3 region is CATTDAVGRGEKLFF. CDR3 DNA sequence: TGTGCCACCACCGACGCAGTGGGACGGGGTGAAAAACTGTTTTTT.

The chain combines TRBV7-6 with TRBJ2-1, with a possible D match to TRBD1 (6 bases). The CDR3 length is 15 residues. The V gene lost 5 bases and the J gene lost 5 bases, with 16 bases spanning the gap. Germline CDR1 is SGHVS and CDR2 is FNYEAQ. This CDR3 is CASSRTVNSNNEQFF. The CDR3 coding sequence is TGTGCCAGCAGCCGGACAGTTAATTCCAACAATGAGCAGTTCTTC. Using reference TRBV7-6 and TRBJ2-1 for the parts outside the CDR3, the full variable domain is GAGVSQSPRYKVTKRGQDVALRCDPISGHVSLYWYRQALGQGPEFLTYFNYEAQQDKSGLPNDRFSAERPEGSISTLTIQRTEQRDSAMYRCASSRTVNSNNEQFFGPGTRLTVL.

This clonotype was recorded at least ten times. The V call is TRBV7-8, the J call TRBJ1-5, with D tentatively TRBD1 (6 bases). The CDR3 extends over 16 amino acids. Germline values: CDR1 SGHVS, CDR2 FQNEAQ. Trimming took 1 base from V and 0 from J, leaving 10 bases between them. DNA of the CDR3: TGTGCCAGCAGCTTAGAGGGGGTATATAGCAATCAGCCCCAGCATTTT. Its translation is CASSLEGVYSNQPQHF.

This clonotype was seen only a few times. This chain joins TRBV5-1 and TRBJ2-1; TRBD1 aligns across 10 bases. Germline V lookup: CDR1 SGHRS, CDR2 YFSETQ. This CDR3 has 15 amino acids. V lost 6 bases and J lost 2; bases outside the gene matches: 5. This CDR3 is CASNLGQGAYNEQFF. In nucleotides, the CDR3 is TGCGCCAGCAACCTCGGACAGGGGGCCTACAATGAGCAGTTCTTC.